These 2 T cell receptor beta chains were all obtained from the same sample, sequenced in a study of neoadjuvant anti-PD-1 for oral cavity cancer. The data were produced by immunoSEQ multiplex PCR, yet TCRdb's version contains in-frame clones alone and is incomplete. The data contain 9,500 to 15,000 clones, over 55% of them seen just once; the ten biggest clones take up 2.4%. Time point described: after neoadjuvant nivolumab, at surgical resection. Sample: PBMCs, taken after nivolumab (anti-PD-1) treatment. These receptors originate from a person aged 35 to 85 with oral cavity squamous cell carcinoma.

The chain uses TRBV6-5 and TRBJ1-5, with 9 bases aligning to TRBD1. V lost 5 bases, J lost 6 bases, and 5 bases stayed unmatched. CDR1 and CDR2 (germline): MNHEY, SVGAGI. The CDR3 consists of 14 residues. CDR3 sequence reads: CASSEGQGFQPQHF. The DNA for the CDR3 is TGTGCCAGCAGTGAGGGACAGGGATTTCAGCCCCAGCATTTT.

This clone appeared once. V gene TRBV28 combines with J gene TRBJ2-5, with D tentatively TRBD1 or TRBD2 (6 bases each). The CDR3 runs 15 residues. V lost 5 bases and J lost 3, with 16 bases in between. The V gene's germline CDR1 is MDHEN and CDR2 SYDVKM. CDR3: CASSSTPRGEETQYF. As DNA, the CDR3 is TGTGCCAGCAGTAGTACCCCGAGGGGGGAAGAGACCCAGTACTTC.